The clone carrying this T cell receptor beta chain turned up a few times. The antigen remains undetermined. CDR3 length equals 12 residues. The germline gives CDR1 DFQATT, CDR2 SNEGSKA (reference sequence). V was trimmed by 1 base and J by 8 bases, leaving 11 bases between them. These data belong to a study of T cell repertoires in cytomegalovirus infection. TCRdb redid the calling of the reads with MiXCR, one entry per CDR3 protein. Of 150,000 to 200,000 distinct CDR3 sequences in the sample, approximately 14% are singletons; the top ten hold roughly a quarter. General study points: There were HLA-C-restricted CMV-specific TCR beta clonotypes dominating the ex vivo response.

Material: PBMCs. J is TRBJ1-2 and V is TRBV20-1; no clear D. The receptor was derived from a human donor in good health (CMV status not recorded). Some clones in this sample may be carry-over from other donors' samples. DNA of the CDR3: TGCAGTGCTAGAGCGGGCGCTAGAGGCTACACCTTC. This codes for CSARAGARGYTF.